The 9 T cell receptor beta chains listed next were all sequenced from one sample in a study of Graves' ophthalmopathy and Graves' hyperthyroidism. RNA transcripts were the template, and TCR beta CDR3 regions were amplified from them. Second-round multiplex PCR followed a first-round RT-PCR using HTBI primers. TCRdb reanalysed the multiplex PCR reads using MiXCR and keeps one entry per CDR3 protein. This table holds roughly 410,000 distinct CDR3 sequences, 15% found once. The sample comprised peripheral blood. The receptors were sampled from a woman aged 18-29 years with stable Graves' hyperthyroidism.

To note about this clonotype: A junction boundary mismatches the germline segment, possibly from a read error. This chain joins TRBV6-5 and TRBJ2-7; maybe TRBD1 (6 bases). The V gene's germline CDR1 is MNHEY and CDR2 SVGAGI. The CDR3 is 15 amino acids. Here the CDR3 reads CVSSSLQGSSYEQYF. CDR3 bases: TGTGTCAGCAGTTCCCTTCAGGGGTCCTCCTACGAGCAGTACTTC.

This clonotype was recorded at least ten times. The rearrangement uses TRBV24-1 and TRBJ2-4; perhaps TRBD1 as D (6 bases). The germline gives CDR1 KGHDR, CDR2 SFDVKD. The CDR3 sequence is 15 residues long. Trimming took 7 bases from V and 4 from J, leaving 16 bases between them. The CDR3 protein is CATSDGRDKKNIQYF. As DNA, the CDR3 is TGTGCCACCAGCGATGGCCGGGACAAGAAAAACATTCAGTACTTC.

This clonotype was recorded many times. The CDR3 sequence is CASSPSSPALYEAFF. The CDR3 DNA reads as TGTGCCAGCAGCCCAAGCTCGCCAGCACTGTATGAAGCTTTCTTT. V gene TRBV7-8 combines with J gene TRBJ1-1; no definite D call. The germline CDR1 and CDR2 sequences are SGHVS and FQNEAQ. The CDR3 has 15 residues. Trimming took 5 bases from V and 7 from J, leaving 20 bases between them.

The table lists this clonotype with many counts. Written as DNA, the CDR3 is TGCAGCGTTGCGAGGCAGGGGGGAGAGACCCAGTACTTC. This gives the protein CSVARQGGETQYF. The V gene is TRBV29-1, the J gene TRBJ2-5; tentative D call: TRBD1 (7 bases). Per the germline V gene, CDR1 is SQVTM and CDR2 is ANQGSEA. Trimming took off 4 bases at V and 4 bases at J, with 13 bases between the two ends. CDR3 length: 13 amino acids.

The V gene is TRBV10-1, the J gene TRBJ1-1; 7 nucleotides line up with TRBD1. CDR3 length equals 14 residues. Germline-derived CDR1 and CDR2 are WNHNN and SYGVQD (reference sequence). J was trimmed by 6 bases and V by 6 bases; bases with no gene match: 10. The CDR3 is CASSDTGQAAEAFF. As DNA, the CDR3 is TGCGCCAGCAGCGACACCGGACAGGCGGCTGAAGCTTTCTTT.

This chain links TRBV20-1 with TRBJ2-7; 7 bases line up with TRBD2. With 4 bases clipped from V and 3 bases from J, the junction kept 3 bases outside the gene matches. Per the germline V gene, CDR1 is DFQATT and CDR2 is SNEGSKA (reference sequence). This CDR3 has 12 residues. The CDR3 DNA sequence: TGCAGTGCTATGGGGACTAACTACGAGCAGTACTTC. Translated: CSAMGTNYEQYF.

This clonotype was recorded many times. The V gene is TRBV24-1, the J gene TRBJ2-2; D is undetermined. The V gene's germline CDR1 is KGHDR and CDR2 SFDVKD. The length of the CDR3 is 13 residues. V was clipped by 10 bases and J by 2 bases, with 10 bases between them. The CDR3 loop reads CATSQLNTGELFF. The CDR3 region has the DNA TGTGCCACGTCGCAGCTAAACACCGGGGAGCTGTTTTTT.

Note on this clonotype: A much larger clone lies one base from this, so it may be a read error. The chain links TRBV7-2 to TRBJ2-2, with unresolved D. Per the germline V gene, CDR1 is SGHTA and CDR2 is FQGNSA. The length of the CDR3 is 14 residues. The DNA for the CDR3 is TGTGCCAGCAGCCCGCGAATCGGCACCAGGGAGCTGTTTTTT. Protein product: CASSPRIGTRELFF.

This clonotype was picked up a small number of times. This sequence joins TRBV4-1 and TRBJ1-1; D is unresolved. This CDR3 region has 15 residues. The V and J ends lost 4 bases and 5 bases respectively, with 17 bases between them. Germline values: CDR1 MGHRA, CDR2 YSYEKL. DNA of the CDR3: TGCGCCAGCAGCCTTGGGCGGGTTGGACCTACTGAAGCTTTCTTT. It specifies CASSLGRVGPTEAFF.